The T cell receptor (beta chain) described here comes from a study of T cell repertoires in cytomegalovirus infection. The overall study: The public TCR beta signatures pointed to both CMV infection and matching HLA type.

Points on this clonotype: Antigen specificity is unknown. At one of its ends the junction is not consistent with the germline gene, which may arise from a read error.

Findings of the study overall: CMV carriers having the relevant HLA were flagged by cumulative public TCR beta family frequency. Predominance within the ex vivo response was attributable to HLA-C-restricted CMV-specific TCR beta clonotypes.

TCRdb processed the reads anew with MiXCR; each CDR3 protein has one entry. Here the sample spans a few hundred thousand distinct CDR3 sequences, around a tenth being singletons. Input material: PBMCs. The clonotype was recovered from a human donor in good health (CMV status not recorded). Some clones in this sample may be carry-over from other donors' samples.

This CDR3 is CASSANTLYSEQFF. In nucleotides, the CDR3 is TGTGCCAGCAGCGCCAATACACTTTACAGTGAGCAGTTCTTC. The chain has TRBV9 and TRBJ2-1; D gene unclear. Germline CDR1 is SGDLS and CDR2 is YYNGEE. The CDR3 covers 14 residues.